This TCR beta chain is from a study of shared clonotypes between healthy human individuals. Study-level information: For every donor, three CD4 naive, three CD4 memory, two CD8 naive and one CD8 memory plates were used.

Using immunoSEQ multiplex PCR, the repertoire was profiled, and TCRdb retains in-frame clones only, with some absent. This table holds about 1.5 million clones, 95% to 99% found once. The V gene lost 2 bases and the J gene lost 3 bases, with 11 bases spanning the gap. This CDR3 spans 14 amino acids. Germline loops: CDR1 LNHDA, CDR2 SQIVND (reference sequence). This clonotype originated in a man aged 25-45 years in good health. The chain recombines TRBV19 with TRBJ2-7; D gene ambiguous. Sample: naive CD4+ T cells sorted from blood. Subset defined: CD45RA+ positively selected. Written as DNA, the CDR3 is TGTGCCAGTAGTATATCGATTCTCCGCTACGAGCAGTACTTC. Protein: CASSISILRYEQYF.